This TCR beta chain was sequenced in a study of T-cell memory formation after mild COVID-19. In the study overall: Most TCR clusters belonged to a single donor.

Study-wide points: A second wave expanding day 15 to 37 was CD4+-biased; contracting clones were balanced. The pre-infection memory compartment contained some responding clones, suggesting cross-reactive memory joined.

Using constant-segment primers, 5'RACE produced TCR alpha and TCR beta cDNA libraries carrying sample barcodes and UMIs. TCRdb passed the 5' RACE reads through MiXCR, listing each CDR3 protein once. The sample lists 400,000 to 500,000 distinct CDR3 sequences; 20% were seen once. V shed 0 bases and J 3 bases; nucleotides not matched to a gene: 1. The CDR3 length is 14 residues. Per the germline V gene, CDR1 is DFQATT and CDR2 is SNEGSKA (reference sequence). Comments on this clonotype: Its antigen is currently unknown.

The receptor was derived from an adult woman who had mild COVID-19 (a few samples of this study predate the infection). Cell type and time point are not known. The sequenced sample was PBMCs or a T cell subset sorted from them (not recorded which). The chain has TRBV20-1 and TRBJ2-1, with 8 bases lining up with TRBD2. CDR3 loop: CSARESGSYNEQFF. The CDR3 coding sequence is TGCAGTGCTAGAGAAAGCGGGAGCTACAATGAGCAGTTCTTC.